The 16 T cell receptor beta chains below were found in one sample sequenced in a study of cytomegalovirus exposure and HLA in healthy donors. The study ran its PCR with 60 Vbeta and 13 Jbeta primers. This table comes from immunoSEQ multiplex PCR, and its TCRdb copy is limited to in-frame clones, with some not included. The repertoire holds roughly 200,000 clones, with about 80% as singletons. The sample taken for sequencing was PBMCs. These TCRs come from a woman aged 55-69 years in good health and CMV-seropositive.

The chain couples TRBV19 to TRBJ1-5; TRBD1 matches at 8 bases. CDR3 length equals 15 residues. Trimming removed 6 bases from V and 2 bases from J; junction bases left unmatched: 6. Germline CDR1 LNHDA, CDR2 SQIVND (reference sequence). DNA for the CDR3: TGTGCCAGTAGGACCCCGGGACAGGGCAATCAGCCCCAGCATTTT. Translation gives CASRTPGQGNQPQHF.

The chain couples TRBV9 to TRBJ1-2; 9 nucleotides agree with TRBD1. Per the germline V gene, CDR1 is SGDLS and CDR2 is YYNGEE. This CDR3 comprises 15 residues. V lost 4 bases and J lost 6; bases outside the gene matches: 10. The CDR3 loop reads CASSLRDRAVDGYTF. The CDR3 DNA reads TGTGCCAGCAGCCTGCGGGACAGGGCGGTTGATGGCTACACCTTC.

The V call is TRBV30, the J call TRBJ2-5; TRBD2 matches 10 bases. Germline trimming cut 0 bases from V and 3 bases from J; bases unmatched to any gene: 4. CDR1 and CDR2 from the germline V gene are GTSNPN and SVGIG (reference sequence). The CDR3 loop spans 15 amino acids. The CDR3 here is CAWSVGLAGEETQYF. The CDR3 DNA follows: TGTGCCTGGAGTGTAGGCCTAGCGGGAGAAGAGACCCAGTACTTC. The full variable domain, rest sourced from reference TRBV30 and TRBJ2-5, is SQTIHQWPATLVQPVGSPLSLECTVEGTSNPNLYWYRQAAGRGLQLLFYSVGIGQISSEVPQNLSASRPQDRQFILSSKKLLLSDSGFYLCAWSVGLAGEETQYFGPGTRLLVL.

V usage is TRBV11-2 and J usage is TRBJ1-4; the D gene is possibly TRBD1 (6 bases). Germline V gives CDR1 SGHAT, CDR2 FQNNGV. With 1 base removed from V and 5 bases from J, the gap between germline ends came to 11 bases. The CDR3 totals 15 residues. In DNA, the CDR3 is TGTGCCAGCAGCTTAGTAGGACAGTTGAATGAAAAACTGTTTTTT. Encoded protein: CASSLVGQLNEKLFF.

This clone was observed a single time. The CDR3 here is CASSEGTGPYEQYF. DNA of the CDR3: TGTGCCAGCAGTGAGGGAACAGGTCCCTACGAGCAGTACTTC. The V gene is TRBV6-1, the J gene TRBJ2-7, with D possibly TRBD1 on 5 matching bases. V gave up 3 bases and J gave up 2 bases, with 11 bases separating them. In germline, CDR1 is MNHNS, CDR2 SASEGT. The CDR3 length is 14 residues.

The chain joins TRBV14 to TRBJ1-6, with 8 bases aligning to TRBD1. Germline CDR1 reads SGHDN; CDR2 reads FVKESK. There are 15 residues in the CDR3. The junction had 7 bases not matched to a gene; V was cut back by 4 bases and J by 8 bases. CDR3 DNA sequence: TGTGCCAGCAGCCCAGACAGGGGCCCCTATTCACCCCTCCACTTT. This translates into CASSPDRGPYSPLHF.

The CDR3 DNA reads TGTGCCAGCACTCCTTCCGGCCGGGGTGGGGTAAGCAAGACTGAAGCTTTCTTT. Translating it yields CASTPSGRGGVSKTEAFF. This chain links TRBV27 with TRBJ1-1; D uncertain. V dropped 7 bases and J dropped 5 bases, with 29 bases sitting between them. The germline V gene has CDR1 MNHEY and CDR2 SMNVEV (reference sequence). This CDR3 spans 18 amino acids.

The chain has TRBV6-4 and TRBJ2-3, with D tentatively TRBD1 (5 bases). Trimming pared 7 bases from V and 0 bases from J, leaving 29 bases between. CDR1 is MRHNA, CDR2 SNTAGT, per germline. The CDR3 is 20 amino acids. The CDR3 sequence is CASIGWYSWLPKGSTDTQYF. Written as DNA, the CDR3 is TGTGCCAGCATAGGATGGTACTCGTGGTTGCCAAAGGGGAGCACAGATACGCAGTATTTT.

The V and J genes are TRBV4-2 and TRBJ2-3; maybe TRBD2 (5 bases). The CDR3 is made up of 16 amino acids. CDR1 LGHNA and CDR2 YNFKEQ come from the germline V gene. Trimming removed 2 bases at V and 6 bases at J, with 18 bases between. CDR3 coding DNA: TGTGCCAGCAGCCAATCAGCTTGGGGAGTAGCGGATACGCAGTATTTT. It encodes CASSQSAWGVADTQYF.

This clone was observed a few times. The J gene is TRBJ1-2, the V gene TRBV7-4; TRBD1 agrees at 9 bases. With 2 bases clipped from V and 6 bases from J, the junction kept 10 bases outside the gene matches. This CDR3 is built from 16 residues. From germline, CDR1 is SGHVT and CDR2 SQSDAQ. The DNA of the CDR3 is TGTGCCAGCAGCTTACCGGACAGGGGTCTAAGGCATGGCTACACCTTC. The encoded protein is CASSLPDRGLRHGYTF.

The chain recombines TRBV6-5 with TRBJ1-6, with 10 nucleotides matching TRBD1. The CDR3 consists of 15 residues. The V gene's germline CDR1 is MNHEY and CDR2 SVGAGI. The junction had 3 bases not matched to a gene; V was cut back by 4 bases and J by 6 bases. Here the CDR3 reads CASSSGQGGNSPLHF. The CDR3 region has the DNA TGTGCCAGCAGTTCCGGACAGGGGGGTAATTCACCCCTCCACTTT.

This chain connects TRBV27 to TRBJ1-4, with 9 bases matching TRBD1. V shed 6 bases, J shed 8 bases, and the junction held 16 bases outside the gene matches. Looked up from germline, CDR1 is MNHEY and CDR2 is SMNVEV (reference sequence). The CDR3 extends over 17 amino acids. CDR3 residues: CASSVASPGTGYEKLFF. CDR3 nucleotides: TGTGCCAGCAGCGTAGCCAGCCCCGGGACAGGGTACGAAAAACTGTTTTTT. Using reference TRBV27 and TRBJ1-4 for the parts outside the CDR3, the full variable domain is EAQVTQNPRYLITVTGKKLTVTCSQNMNHEYMSWYRQDPGLGLRQIYYSMNVEVTDKGDVPEGYKVSRKEKRNFPLILESPSPNQTSLYFCASSVASPGTGYEKLFFGSGTQLSVL.

This rearrangement joins TRBV30 to TRBJ2-1; D gene uncertain. Trimming cost V 2 bases and J 3 bases, with 14 bases left between them. The CDR3 runs to 15 residues. Germline V gene lookup returns CDR1 GTSNPN and CDR2 SVGIG (reference sequence). Here the CDR3 reads CAWSIHAGFYNEQFF. The DNA of the CDR3 is TGTGCCTGGAGTATCCACGCCGGGTTCTACAATGAGCAGTTCTTC. The entire variable domain, with the rest obtained from reference TRBV30 and TRBJ2-1, is as follows: SQTIHQWPATLVQPVGSPLSLECTVEGTSNPNLYWYRQAAGRGLQLLFYSVGIGQISSEVPQNLSASRPQDRQFILSSKKLLLSDSGFYLCAWSIHAGFYNEQFFGPGTRLTVL.

This clone was recorded only once. The chain carries TRBV30 and TRBJ2-7; perhaps TRBD1 as D (6 bases). CDR3 length equals 13 residues. Germline V lookup: CDR1 GTSNPN, CDR2 SVGIG (reference sequence). Trimming stripped 3 bases from V and 3 bases from J, with 12 bases between. Here the CDR3 DNA reads TGTGCCTGGAGGATGACAGGACTCTACGAGCAGTACTTC. It specifies CAWRMTGLYEQYF. The entire variable domain, with the rest obtained from reference TRBV30 and TRBJ2-7, is as follows: SQTIHQWPATLVQPVGSPLSLECTVEGTSNPNLYWYRQAAGRGLQLLFYSVGIGQISSEVPQNLSASRPQDRQFILSSKKLLLSDSGFYLCAWRMTGLYEQYFGPGTRLTVT.

The V call is TRBV5-8, the J call TRBJ2-4; D perhaps matches TRBD2 (6 bases). The ends were cut back, 0 bases at V and 0 bases at J, with 13 bases in the middle. Germline CDR1 SGHTS, CDR2 YDEGEE. The CDR3 has 17 residues. The CDR3: CASSLAGGGLAKNIQYF. The CDR3 DNA sequence: TGTGCCAGCAGCTTGGCCGGTGGAGGGTTAGCCAAAAACATTCAGTACTTC.

The chain is built from TRBV7-2 and TRBJ2-7, with D maybe TRBD2 (5 bases). Germline V CDR1 and CDR2: SGHTA, FQGNSA. The V end lost 1 base, the J end lost 8 bases, and 15 bases lay between the germline ends. This CDR3 is 14 amino acids long. The CDR3 DNA reads as TGTGCCAGCAGCTTAGAAGAGCGGTTGACACAGCAGTACTTC. It is translated as CASSLEERLTQQYF. Together with reference TRBV7-2 and TRBJ2-7, the CDR3 gives the full variable domain: GAGVSQSPSNKVTEKGKDVELRCDPISGHTALYWYRQSLGQGLEFLIYFQGNSAPDKSGLPSDRFSAERTGGSVSTLTIQRTQQEDSAVYLCASSLEERLTQQYFGPGTRLTVT.